This T cell receptor (beta chain) was profiled in a study of T-cell reconstitution after alpha-beta-depleted transplantation in children. Study results and caveats: Elevated TCRbeta diversity at day 60 was traced, in some patients, to surviving recipient T cells and thymic progenitors. Several hundred expanded graft clones reportedly supplied alpha-beta T cells about two months after transplant. T-cell numbers and diversity, one year after transplant, stemmed largely from T cells that were newly produced.

This clonotype was counted only a few times. Antigen specificity is unknown. Using unique molecular identifiers, the investigators prepared the TCRbeta library. TCRdb independently ran MiXCR on the PCR reads; one entry per CDR3 protein. The data hold around 76,000 distinct CDR3 sequences, with 15% to 20% observed a single time. V shed 10 bases and J 3 bases; nucleotides not matched to a gene: 5. The CDR3 runs to 13 residues. The V gene is TRBV12-3 or TRBV12-4, the J gene TRBJ2-1; 8 nucleotides line up with TRBD2. Sequenced material: PBMCs, mostly from graft donor cells, taken 360 days after TCRalphabeta/CD19-depleted stem cell transplant. The receptor's source is a male patient between 2 and 15 years old who had a stem cell transplant for acute lymphoblastic leukemia, so the T cells may come from the graft donor. The CDR3 sequence is CAILAGNYNEQFF. CDR3 nucleotide sequence: TGTGCCATCTTAGCGGGAAACTACAATGAGCAGTTCTTC.